This T cell receptor (beta chain) was found in a study of Graves' ophthalmopathy and Graves' hyperthyroidism. As for the study in general: No treatment had been given when peripheral blood was collected at initial diagnosis.

Scientists amplified the TCR beta CDR3 regions from RNA transcripts. Following a first-round RT-PCR that used HTBI primers, a second-round multiplex PCR was carried out. Each CDR3 protein gets one entry after TCRdb re-called the multiplex PCR reads with MiXCR. This table holds 650,000 to 800,000 distinct CDR3 sequences, roughly 41% found once. The CDR3 contains 13 residues. Germline V gene lookup returns CDR1 SGDLS and CDR2 YYNGEE. The V and J ends lost 3 bases and 8 bases, in that order; junction bases with no gene match: 4. This clonotype was seen a single time. Other autoimmune diseases, uncontrolled infections, pregnancy and lactation each led to patient exclusion. The PBMCs were taken from approximately 11 ml of fresh peripheral blood.

The chain is built from TRBV9 and TRBJ2-2, with 7 bases aligning to TRBD2. The material sequenced was peripheral blood. This receptor was identified in an adult man with Graves' ophthalmopathy. The CDR3 DNA sequence: TGTGCCAGCAGCGGCGGGAGTGCTGGGGAGCTGTTTTTT. Translated, it gives CASSGGSAGELFF.